This section outlines one T cell receptor (beta chain) sequence together with its context. Its specific antigen is unknown. Per-nucleotide qualities are absent, and no much larger clonotype sits a single base away. Library preparation employed the immunoSEQ multiplex PCR assay. The multiplex PCR relied on a mix of 60 forward primers for TCR Vbeta segments and 13 reverse primers for TCR Jbeta segments. Amplification of the CDR3 region of rearranged TCR beta genes was performed with a multiplex PCR assay on genomic DNA. The amplified TCR beta libraries were sequenced on the Illumina HiSeq System as 87-base-pair reads. Regarding the original processing steps: Across the 600 to 700 repertoires, a later analysis counted tens of millions of unique TCR beta chains, roughly 11 million of which were shared by at least two donors. Raw reads were error-corrected and collapsed into unique sequences by a nearest-neighbor algorithm in which closely related sequences were merged to remove PCR and sequencing errors. Alignment of CDR3 sequences to IMGT reference sequences was used to assign V, D and J gene segments. For a sequence to be retained, a match of at least six nucleotides was required to both a V gene segment and a J gene segment. A rearrangement counted as productive if the CDR3 had no stop codons and remained in frame with V and J, and every other rearrangement counted as non-productive. Following IMGT convention, CDR3 was defined as the stretch from the second conserved V-encoded cysteine up to the conserved J-encoded phenylalanine. In an earlier analysis of approximately 500 of the donors, sequences lacking an unambiguous match to a single V gene segment were excluded. An earlier analysis of under 750 of the donors called V segments functional above 56.7% productive rearrangements and segregating when the between-donor standard deviation exceeded 5%. To diagnose cytomegalovirus status from the catalog of TCR beta chain sequences, a statistical classification framework was built. A later analysis assigned V and J genes by comparing TCR nucleotide sequences with IMGT/GENE-DB human TR gene sequences. The TCRdist pipeline was used in a later analysis to assign CDR3 sequences and most-parsimonious VDJ recombination scenarios. In a later analysis, each TCR beta chain was defined by its CDR3 amino acid sequence together with its V-gene family, and reads lacking a unique V-gene family were excluded. To address suspected cross-contamination and a sequencing artifact, a later analysis removed approximately 590 highly shared, low-generation-probability nucleotide sequences. In a later analysis, a clonal expansion index for each public chain was calculated from normalized within-repertoire ranks of inferred template counts. A later analysis computed generation probabilities with a VDJ recombination model fitted to out-of-frame rearrangements, and checked the results against IGoR. Hypergeometric tests were used in a later analysis to score TCR-TCR, TCR-HLA and TCR-CMV co-occurrence, with a repertoire-size bias correction applied to the TCR pairs. In a later analysis, false discovery rates were estimated by permuting HLA or CMV assignments 20 times. In a later analysis, co-occurring TCRs were grouped with DBSCAN, and TCRdist sequence similarity was added when clustering was performed within HLA-allele-positive subsets. For co-occurrence clustering, repertoires with fewer than 30,000 or more than 120,000 public chains were excluded, along with five repertoires with anomalous nucleotide sharing. This is the immuneACCESS table as TCRdb keeps it, with only in-frame sequences that have V and J called. A part of the clones is gone; compared with another copy, unresolved V genes explain less than half, and the rest is unexplained. The D gene and trimming were derived from the DNA, and the V and J assignments and clone size from that table. A total of about 62,000 clones appear in this sample, roughly 80% of them only once. Roughly 2.9% of the sample is taken by the ten largest.

The germline V gene yields MNHEY for CDR1 and SVGAGI for CDR2. Trimming leaves V shorter by 4 bases and J shorter by 3 bases, with the junction holding 5 bases beyond the gene matches. Taken from cysteine to phenylalanine, the CDR3 has 14 residues. Of the read, only the CDR3 DNA is kept; its 42 bases are in frame from base 1. These data are taken from a study of cytomegalovirus exposure and HLA in healthy donors (TCRdb year 2017). Looking at the study overall: An earlier analysis of roughly 630 of the donors reported approximately 290 Gb of sequence data and around 110 million unique TCR beta sequences from 150 million to 200 million T cells. About 300 gigabases of sequencing data and around 87 million unique TCR sequences were included in an early release covering several hundred HLA-typed donors. Of the roughly 430 genotyped donors, approximately 80% fell in the genetic ancestry cluster associated with self-reported Caucasian donors. The study aimed to test whether cataloging public T cell receptors could reveal signatures of past pathogen exposure. Using immunosequencing, the study profiled T cell repertoires from fewer than 700 subjects and related those repertoires to cytomegalovirus serostatus. Along with the approximately 620-subject first cohort, a separate validation cohort of more than 90 different subjects was used. High-throughput TCR immunosequencing, statistical association of individual TCRs with disease status, and machine learning were combined to predict cytomegalovirus infection status. In a later analysis, previously published TCR beta repertoires from about 640 donors were re-analyzed and high-resolution HLA genotyping was added so that TCR occurrence patterns could be studied. The later analysis used no new phenotypic data to find candidate immune exposures, relying instead on TCR beta sequences and their occurrence across donors. An earlier analysis of some 500 of the donors used high-throughput TCR beta sequencing to judge whether each TCR beta V gene segment behaved as functional or pseudogenic. Donor age, sex, ethnicity and CMV serostatus were compiled together with the repertoire data. A later genetic analysis took genome-wide SNP genotypes for 398 of the 666 donors and used that subset as a discovery cohort. All discovery cohort repertoires had been generated on a single sequencing platform. HLA typing included class I and class II loci at four-digit resolution. Typing coverage differed by locus: A, B, C, DRB1 and DQB1 were typed in roughly 620-630 donors, DQA1 in 500 to 550, DPA1 in around 580, and DPB1 in approximately 450. Roughly five DR-DQ haplotypes were handled as single units for association and clustering, since linkage in the cohort was strong. On average, around 240,000 unique TCR beta nucleotide sequences were sequenced per donor among about 400 genotyped donors of the cohort, with roughly a sixth of those sequences being non-productive. What the authors observed across the whole study: Most TCR sequences were observed very rarely across donors, whereas some public TCRs were present in many individuals. Several of the top co-occurrence clusters appeared to be linked to parvovirus B19, influenza, CMV and Epstein-Barr virus, according to a later analysis. A further reported finding was that TCR beta sequences accurately predicted the HLA-A and HLA-B alleles for most subjects in the first cohort. A later analysis found that TCR association rates varied across HLA loci, with DRB1 alleles showing the most associated TCRs and HLA-C alleles the fewest. Strong co-occurrence of HLA alleles, especially DR and DQ, made assigning TCR associations to individual alleles difficult. Specific HLA alleles were associated with around 18,000 TCR beta sequences at a false discovery rate of 0.05 in a later analysis. HLA typing was unavailable for some donors at each locus, so association tests used only the typed subset. In a later analysis, HLA-associated TCR beta chains were found to be more clonally expanded and to have lower generation probabilities than equally common non-associated chains. A total of 150 to 200 TCR beta chains were listed by the study as associated with cytomegalovirus. CMV serostatus was the only immune exposure information available for the cohort. In a later genetic analysis, fewer N-insertions in productive TCRs were reported among donors in an Asian-associated ancestry cluster than the roughly 670-donor mean. Linkage disequilibrium might explain the correlated functional status among segregating V segments, but an unknown experimental factor could not be ruled out. Because counts were too low, roughly 16 rarely observed V segments, including chromosome 9 orphons, were left out of the earlier analysis of about 620 of the donors. In an earlier analysis of approximately 600 of the donors, most TCR beta V segments were observed in productive rearrangements about 90% or about 30% of the time, broadly matching IMGT annotations. Because the 87-base-pair reads could not distinguish some IMGT-functional V segments, including TRBV6-2 and TRBV6-3, those segments were excluded. In vitro tests confirmed that a few of the cytomegalovirus-associated TCR beta chains recognize cytomegalovirus antigens. A cluster of highly shared sequence variants was judged likely to represent a technical artifact of the sequencing pipeline. The authors suggested that the approach could potentially be extended to other disease states and immunological phenotypes. The cohort was sequenced for TCR beta chains only, and without alpha or paired-chain data the features that could be detected were limited. The presence/absence analyses assumed that sequencing depth was roughly uniform across donors, and that assumption may not be true. A later analysis found that most CMV-associated TCR beta chains appeared HLA-restricted, with HLA associations seemingly driven largely by CMV exposure. Cytomegalovirus status was reported to be diagnosed by the classifier with high specificity and sensitivity in both the original and validation cohorts. An association between a missense DCLRE1C variant and V-gene and J-gene trimming of TCR beta chains was found in a later genetic analysis and replicated in an independent cohort.

The cohort comprised around 700 healthy bone marrow donors. Cohort members were all nominally healthy when sampled, although unrecorded immune exposures were likely present. The donor was CMV seronegative and belonged to the group of over 300 seronegative cohort members. Each donor provided a peripheral blood sample, and peripheral blood mononuclear cells were used for TCR beta sequencing. The Qiagen DNeasy Blood Extraction Kit was used to extract genomic DNA from the blood cell samples. The chain links TRBV6-5 with TRBJ1-1, and 7 bases in between align with TRBD1. Sequencing was carried out using PBMCs. This TCR was recovered from a young woman in good health and CMV-seronegative. The CDR3: CASSSTGVDTEAFF. The nucleotide sequence reads as follows: TGTGCCAGCAGTTCTACAGGGGTCGACACTGAAGCTTTCTTT.